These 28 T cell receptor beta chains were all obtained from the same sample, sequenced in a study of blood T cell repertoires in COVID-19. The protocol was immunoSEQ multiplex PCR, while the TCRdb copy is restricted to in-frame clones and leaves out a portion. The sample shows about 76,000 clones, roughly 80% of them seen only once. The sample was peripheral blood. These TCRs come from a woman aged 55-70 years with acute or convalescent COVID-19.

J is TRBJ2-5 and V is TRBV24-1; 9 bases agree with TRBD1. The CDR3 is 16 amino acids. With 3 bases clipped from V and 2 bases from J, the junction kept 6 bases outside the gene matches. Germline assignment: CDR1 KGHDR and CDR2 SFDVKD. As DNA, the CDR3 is TGTGCCACCAGTGATGGCCCCGGGACAGGGCAAGAGACCCAGTACTTC. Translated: CATSDGPGTGQETQYF.

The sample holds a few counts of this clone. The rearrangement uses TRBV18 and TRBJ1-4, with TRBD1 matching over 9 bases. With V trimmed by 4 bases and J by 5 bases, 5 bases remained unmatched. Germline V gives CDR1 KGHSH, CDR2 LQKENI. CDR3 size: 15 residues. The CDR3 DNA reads TGTGCCAGCTCACTGGACAGGGGCCGAAATGAAAAACTGTTTTTT. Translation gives CASSLDRGRNEKLFF.

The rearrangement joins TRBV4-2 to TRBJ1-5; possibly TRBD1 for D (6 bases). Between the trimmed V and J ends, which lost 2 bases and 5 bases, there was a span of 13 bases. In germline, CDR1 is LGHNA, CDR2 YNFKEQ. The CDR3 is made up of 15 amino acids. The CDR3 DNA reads TGTGCCAGCAGCCAAAGACAGGATGGTTATCAGCCCCAGCATTTT. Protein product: CASSQRQDGYQPQHF.

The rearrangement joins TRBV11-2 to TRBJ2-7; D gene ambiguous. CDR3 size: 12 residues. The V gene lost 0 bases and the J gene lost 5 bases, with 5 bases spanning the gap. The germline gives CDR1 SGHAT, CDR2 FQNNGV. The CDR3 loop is CASSLDRDEQYF. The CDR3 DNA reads TGTGCCAGCAGCTTAGACCGGGACGAGCAGTACTTC.

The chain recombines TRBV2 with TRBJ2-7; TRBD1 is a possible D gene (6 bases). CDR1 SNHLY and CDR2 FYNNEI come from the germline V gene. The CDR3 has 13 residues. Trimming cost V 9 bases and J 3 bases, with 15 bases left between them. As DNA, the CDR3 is TGTGCCAGTTCCTTGGGGGCTAGCTACGAGCAGTACGTC. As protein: CASSLGASYEQYV.

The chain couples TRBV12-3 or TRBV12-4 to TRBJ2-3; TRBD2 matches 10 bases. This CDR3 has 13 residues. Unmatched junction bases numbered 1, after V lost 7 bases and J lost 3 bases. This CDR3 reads CASTGLATDTQYF. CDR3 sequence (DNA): TGTGCCAGCACGGGACTAGCGACAGATACGCAGTATTTT.

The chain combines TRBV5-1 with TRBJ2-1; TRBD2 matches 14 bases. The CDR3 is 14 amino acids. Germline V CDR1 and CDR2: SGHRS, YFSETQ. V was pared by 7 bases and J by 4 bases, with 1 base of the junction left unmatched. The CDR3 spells CASRLAGGYNEQFF. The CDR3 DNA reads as TGCGCCAGCCGACTAGCGGGGGGGTACAATGAGCAGTTCTTC.

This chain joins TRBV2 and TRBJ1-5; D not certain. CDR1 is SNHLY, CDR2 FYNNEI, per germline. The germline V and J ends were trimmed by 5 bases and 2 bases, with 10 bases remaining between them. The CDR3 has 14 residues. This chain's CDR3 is CASSLRGGNQPQHF. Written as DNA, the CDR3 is TGTGCCAGCAGTCTCCGGGGTGGCAATCAGCCCCAGCATTTT.

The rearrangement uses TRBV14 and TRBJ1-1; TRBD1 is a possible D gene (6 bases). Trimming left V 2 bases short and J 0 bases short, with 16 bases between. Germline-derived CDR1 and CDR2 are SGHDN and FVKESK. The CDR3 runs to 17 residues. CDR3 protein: CASSQRTVTLMNTEAFF. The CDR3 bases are TGTGCCAGCAGCCAACGGACAGTTACTCTTATGAACACTGAAGCTTTCTTT.

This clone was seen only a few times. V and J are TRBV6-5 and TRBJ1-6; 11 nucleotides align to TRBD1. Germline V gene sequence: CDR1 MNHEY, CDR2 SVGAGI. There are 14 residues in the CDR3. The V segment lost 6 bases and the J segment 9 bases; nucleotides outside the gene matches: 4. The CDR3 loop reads CASSAGTGGSPLHF. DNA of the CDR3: TGTGCCAGCAGCGCCGGGACAGGGGGTTCACCCCTCCACTTT.

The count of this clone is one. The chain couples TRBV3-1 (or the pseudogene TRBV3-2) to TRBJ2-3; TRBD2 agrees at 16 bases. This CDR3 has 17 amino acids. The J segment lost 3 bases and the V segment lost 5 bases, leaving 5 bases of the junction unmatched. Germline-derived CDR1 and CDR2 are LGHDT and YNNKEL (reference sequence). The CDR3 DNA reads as TGTGCCAGCAGCTCGGGACTAGCGGGGGGGCCGACAGATACGCAGTATTTT. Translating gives CASSSGLAGGPTDTQYF.

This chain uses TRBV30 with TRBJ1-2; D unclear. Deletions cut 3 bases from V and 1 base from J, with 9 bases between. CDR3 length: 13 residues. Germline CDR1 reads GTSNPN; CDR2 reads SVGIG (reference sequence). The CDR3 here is CAWSLSINYGYTF. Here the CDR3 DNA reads TGTGCCTGGAGCCTGAGCATTAACTATGGCTACACCTTC.

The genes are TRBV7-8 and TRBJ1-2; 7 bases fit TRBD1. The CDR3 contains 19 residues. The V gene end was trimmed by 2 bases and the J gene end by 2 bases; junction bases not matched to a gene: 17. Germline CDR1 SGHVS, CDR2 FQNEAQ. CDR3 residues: CASSLPHRGSSILNYGYTF. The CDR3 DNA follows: TGTGCCAGCAGCTTACCTCACAGGGGTTCGTCTATATTAAACTATGGCTACACCTTC.

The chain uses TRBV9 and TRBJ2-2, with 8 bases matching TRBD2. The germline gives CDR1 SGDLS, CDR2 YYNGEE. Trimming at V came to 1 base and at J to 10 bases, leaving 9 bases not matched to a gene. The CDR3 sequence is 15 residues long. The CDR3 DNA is TGTGCCAGCAGCGTACGAGCGGGGGAAGAGGAGGAGCTGTTTTTT. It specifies CASSVRAGEEEELFF.

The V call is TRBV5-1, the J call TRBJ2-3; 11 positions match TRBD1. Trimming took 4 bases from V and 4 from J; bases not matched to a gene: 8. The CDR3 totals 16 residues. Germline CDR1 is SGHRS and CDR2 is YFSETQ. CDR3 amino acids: CASSPAPGQGADTQYF. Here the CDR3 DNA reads TGCGCCAGCAGCCCAGCCCCGGGACAGGGGGCAGATACGCAGTATTTT.

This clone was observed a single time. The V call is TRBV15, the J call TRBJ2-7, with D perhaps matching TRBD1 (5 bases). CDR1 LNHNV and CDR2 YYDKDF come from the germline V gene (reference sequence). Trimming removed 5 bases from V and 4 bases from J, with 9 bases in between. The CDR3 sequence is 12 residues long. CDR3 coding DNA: TGTGCCACCAGCCACTCAGGGTACGAGCAGTACTTC. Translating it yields CATSHSGYEQYF.

Here the CDR3 DNA reads TGCAGTGCGAGGGAACACACTGAAGCTTTCTTT. It translates to CSAREHTEAFF. This chain connects TRBV20-1 to TRBJ1-1; D is unclear. Germline V gene data show CDR1 as DFQATT and CDR2 as SNEGSKA (reference sequence). Trimming removed 6 bases at V and 3 bases at J, with 8 bases between. This CDR3 comprises 11 residues.

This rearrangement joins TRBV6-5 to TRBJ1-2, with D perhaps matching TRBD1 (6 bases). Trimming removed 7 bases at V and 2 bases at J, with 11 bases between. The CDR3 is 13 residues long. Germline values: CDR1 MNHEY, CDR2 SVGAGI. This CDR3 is CASIGQRNYGYTF. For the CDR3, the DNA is TGTGCCAGCATCGGACAGAGAAACTATGGCTACACCTTC.

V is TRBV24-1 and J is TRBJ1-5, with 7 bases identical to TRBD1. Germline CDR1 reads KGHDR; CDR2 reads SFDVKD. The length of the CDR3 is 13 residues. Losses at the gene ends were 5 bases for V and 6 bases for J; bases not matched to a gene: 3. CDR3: CATSARGLQPQHF. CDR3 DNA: TGTGCCACCAGTGCGAGGGGGCTTCAGCCCCAGCATTTT.

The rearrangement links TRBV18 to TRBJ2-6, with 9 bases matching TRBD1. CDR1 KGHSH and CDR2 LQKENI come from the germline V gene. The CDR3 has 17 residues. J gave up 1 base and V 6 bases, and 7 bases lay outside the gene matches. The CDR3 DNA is TGTGCCAGCTCGCCGACAGGGGGGATGTCTGGGGCCAACGTCCTGACTTTC. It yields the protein CASSPTGGMSGANVLTF.

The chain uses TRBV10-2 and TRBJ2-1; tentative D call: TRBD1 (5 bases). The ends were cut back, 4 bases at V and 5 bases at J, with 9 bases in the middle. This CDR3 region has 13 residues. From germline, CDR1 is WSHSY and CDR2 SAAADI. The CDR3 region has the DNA TGCGCCAGCAGTGCAAGCAGGGACAATGAGCAGTTCTTC. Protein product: CASSASRDNEQFF.

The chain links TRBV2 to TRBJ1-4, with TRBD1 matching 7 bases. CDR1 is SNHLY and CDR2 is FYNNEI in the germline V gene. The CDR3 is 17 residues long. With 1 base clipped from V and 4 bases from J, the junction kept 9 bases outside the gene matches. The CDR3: CASSEGEGGLYNEKLFF. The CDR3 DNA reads TGTGCCAGCAGTGAAGGCGAAGGGGGCCTTTATAATGAAAAACTGTTTTTT.

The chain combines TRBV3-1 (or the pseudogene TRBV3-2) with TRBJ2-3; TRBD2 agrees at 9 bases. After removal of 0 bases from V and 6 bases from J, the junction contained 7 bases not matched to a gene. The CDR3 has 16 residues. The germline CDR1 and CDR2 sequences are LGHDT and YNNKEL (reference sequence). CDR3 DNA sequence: TGTGCCAGCAGCCAAGAGCTCCTAGCGGGGACCGATACGCAGTATTTT. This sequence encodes CASSQELLAGTDTQYF.

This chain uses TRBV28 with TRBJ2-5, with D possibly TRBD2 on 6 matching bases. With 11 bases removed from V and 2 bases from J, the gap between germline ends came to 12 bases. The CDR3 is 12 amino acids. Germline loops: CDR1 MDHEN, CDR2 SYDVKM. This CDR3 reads CAGGATQETQYF. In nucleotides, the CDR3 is TGTGCCGGCGGGGCTACACAAGAGACCCAGTACTTC.

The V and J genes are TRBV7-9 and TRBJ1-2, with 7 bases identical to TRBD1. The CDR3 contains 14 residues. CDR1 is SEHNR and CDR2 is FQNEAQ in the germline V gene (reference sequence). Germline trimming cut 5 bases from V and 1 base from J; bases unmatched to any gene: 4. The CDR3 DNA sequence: TGTGCCAGCAGCCCGGGACAGAATAACTATGGCTACACCTTC. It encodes CASSPGQNNYGYTF.

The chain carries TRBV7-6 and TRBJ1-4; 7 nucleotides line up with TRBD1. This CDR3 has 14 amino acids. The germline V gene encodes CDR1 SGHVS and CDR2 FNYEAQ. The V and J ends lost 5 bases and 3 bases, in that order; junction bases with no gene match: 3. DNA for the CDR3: TGTGCCAGCAGCCGGACAGGAGCTAATGAAAAACTGTTTTTT. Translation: CASSRTGANEKLFF.

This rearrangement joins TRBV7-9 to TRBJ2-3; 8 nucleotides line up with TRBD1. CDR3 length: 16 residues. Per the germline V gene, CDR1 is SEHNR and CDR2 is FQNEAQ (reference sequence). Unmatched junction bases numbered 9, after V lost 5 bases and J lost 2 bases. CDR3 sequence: CASSIRTGTLTDTQYF. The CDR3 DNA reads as TGTGCCAGCAGCATCAGGACAGGGACCCTCACAGATACGCAGTATTTT.

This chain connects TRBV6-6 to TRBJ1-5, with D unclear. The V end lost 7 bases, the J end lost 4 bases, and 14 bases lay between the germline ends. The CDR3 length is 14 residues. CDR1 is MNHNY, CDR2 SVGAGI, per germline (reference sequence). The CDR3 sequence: CASTLGGGNQPQHF. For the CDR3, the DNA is TGTGCCAGCACCCTGGGAGGCGGTAATCAGCCCCAGCATTTT.